This T cell receptor (beta chain) was sequenced during a study of radiotherapy plus CTLA-4 blockade in lung cancer. Study-level background: Roughly 17% of enrolled patients responded objectively, and more than 25% had disease control.

Whole-study findings and limits: Strongest reported response predictors: early blood clone changes and post-radiation interferon-beta. Clones derived from tumor TCRs expanded in blood after radiotherapy plus ipilimumab.

Patients had chemo-refractory metastatic non-small-cell lung cancer and received focal radiation plus CTLA-4 blockade that used ipilimumab. The V and J ends lost 5 bases and 4 bases respectively, with 23 bases between them. This CDR3 comprises 17 residues. Regarding this clone: Its matching antigen is unknown.

Clones were read by immunoSEQ multiplex PCR, and TCRdb kept only the in-frame ones, dropping some. The sample includes some 35,000 clones, around 83% seen only once; the top ten take 5% to 7.5%. This TCR was sampled from a human donor with non-small cell lung cancer who had stable disease on radiotherapy plus ipilimumab. Sequencing used peripheral blood, obtained from a patient treated with radiotherapy plus ipilimumab. The genes are TRBV23-1 and TRBJ1-2, with D uncertain. TRBV23-1 is an open reading frame whose function is uncertain. The CDR3 loop reads CASSGLAIRRKTYGYTF. The DNA of the CDR3 is TGCGCCAGCAGTGGACTAGCGATACGCAGAAAGACCTATGGCTACACCTTC.